The clone carrying this TCR beta chain has just a few counts. What it binds is not known. This CDR3 has 15 amino acids. CDR1 and CDR2 (germline): SEHNR, FQNEAQ (reference sequence). Between the trimmed V and J ends, which lost 1 base and 2 bases, there was a span of 10 bases. This specimen belongs to a study of cytomegalovirus exposure and HLA in healthy donors. Overall study findings and caveats: Some TCR beta chains (roughly 160 of them) were listed as cytomegalovirus-associated. Trimming of TCR beta V- and J-genes showed a link, identified in a later analysis, to a missense DCLRE1C variant.

A multiplex PCR was run with 60 Vbeta primers and 13 Jbeta primers. Here immunoSEQ multiplex PCR was the method, and the copy in TCRdb shows in-frame clones only, minus some. The profile shows about 160,000 clones, 70% to 90% of them singletons. The TCR was taken from a young woman in good health and CMV-seropositive. The chain links TRBV7-9 to TRBJ2-3, with D hard to call. The sample was PBMCs. This CDR3 is CASSLGQVSTDTQYF. DNA for the CDR3: TGTGCCAGCAGCTTAGGGCAGGTTTCCACAGATACGCAGTATTTT.